This TCR beta chain was documented in a study of blood T cell repertoires in COVID-19 (dated by TCRdb to about 2020). Study-wide context: The collaborator samples originated in the United States, Italy and Spain and spanned the acute and convalescent phases of COVID-19. The samples were drawn from two sources: the first 160 participants of the ongoing ImmuneRACE study, and fewer than 1,500 subjects contributed by 6 global collaborators. Subjects who had been exposed to COVID-19, were actively infected with it, or had recovered from it provided the deeply sampled blood TCRbeta repertoires that made up the dataset. Where available, HLA class I and class II types were taken from metadata supplied by the sample provider and were not determined by assay-based typing. The sample metadata nearly always contained a de-identified subject ID, COVID-19 status, age in years and sex. The material from the prospective study consisted of cDNA or gDNA derived from T cells, B-cell-depleted T cells, or PBMCs. The repertoires were released in a freely available public database meant as a resource for research on the immune response to SARS-CoV-2.

General findings and caveats noted by the study authors: Clinical and demographic metadata were provided uncurated, with the amount varying by source and participant.

TCRbeta CDR3 regions were amplified from genomic DNA using the immunoSEQ Assay, a bias-controlled multiplex PCR. As for how the authors treated the data: The number of nucleated cells in each sample was estimated from the amplification of reference gene primers within the assay. Sequence reads were collapsed and filtered to measure the absolute abundance of every unique TCRbeta CDR3 rearrangement. Productive Simpson clonality was computed per sample as the square root of Simpson's diversity index over productive rearrangements. TCRdb holds this immuneACCESS table with in-frame rearrangements only. Some clones are missing; in checked studies, unresolved V genes explain under half, and the rest has no known cause. That table gives V, J and clone size, and the DNA gave D and trimming. The sample table holds about 260,000 clones, of which roughly 86% were seen once. The ten largest clones take up around 0.7% of the sample.

V is pruned by 4 bases and J by 0 bases, leaving 9 bases of the junction without a gene match. The CDR3 goes from the cysteine to the phenylalanine over 18 residues. Only CDR3 DNA remains: 54 bases, in frame from the first base. Based on the germline V gene (reference sequence), the CDR1 and CDR2 sequences are LGHDT and YNNKEL. The collaborating institutions used their own protocols to collect whole blood in K2EDTA tubes. For TCRbeta analysis, collaborator samples were shipped as frozen whole blood, as isolated PBMCs, or as DNA extracted from either sample type. As concerns this clone: Its binding antigen is unknown. No base quality information exists; no much larger clone differs at one position.

Sequenced material: peripheral blood. This sequence uses TRBV3-1 (or the pseudogene TRBV3-2) and TRBJ2-6; 7 junctional bases match TRBD1. The origin of this receptor is a human donor in a cohort sampled during active COVID-19. The CDR3 in this case is CASSPTPGQISGANVLTF. DNA sequence: TGTGCCAGCAGCCCAACTCCGGGACAGATCTCTGGGGCCAACGTCCTGACTTTC.